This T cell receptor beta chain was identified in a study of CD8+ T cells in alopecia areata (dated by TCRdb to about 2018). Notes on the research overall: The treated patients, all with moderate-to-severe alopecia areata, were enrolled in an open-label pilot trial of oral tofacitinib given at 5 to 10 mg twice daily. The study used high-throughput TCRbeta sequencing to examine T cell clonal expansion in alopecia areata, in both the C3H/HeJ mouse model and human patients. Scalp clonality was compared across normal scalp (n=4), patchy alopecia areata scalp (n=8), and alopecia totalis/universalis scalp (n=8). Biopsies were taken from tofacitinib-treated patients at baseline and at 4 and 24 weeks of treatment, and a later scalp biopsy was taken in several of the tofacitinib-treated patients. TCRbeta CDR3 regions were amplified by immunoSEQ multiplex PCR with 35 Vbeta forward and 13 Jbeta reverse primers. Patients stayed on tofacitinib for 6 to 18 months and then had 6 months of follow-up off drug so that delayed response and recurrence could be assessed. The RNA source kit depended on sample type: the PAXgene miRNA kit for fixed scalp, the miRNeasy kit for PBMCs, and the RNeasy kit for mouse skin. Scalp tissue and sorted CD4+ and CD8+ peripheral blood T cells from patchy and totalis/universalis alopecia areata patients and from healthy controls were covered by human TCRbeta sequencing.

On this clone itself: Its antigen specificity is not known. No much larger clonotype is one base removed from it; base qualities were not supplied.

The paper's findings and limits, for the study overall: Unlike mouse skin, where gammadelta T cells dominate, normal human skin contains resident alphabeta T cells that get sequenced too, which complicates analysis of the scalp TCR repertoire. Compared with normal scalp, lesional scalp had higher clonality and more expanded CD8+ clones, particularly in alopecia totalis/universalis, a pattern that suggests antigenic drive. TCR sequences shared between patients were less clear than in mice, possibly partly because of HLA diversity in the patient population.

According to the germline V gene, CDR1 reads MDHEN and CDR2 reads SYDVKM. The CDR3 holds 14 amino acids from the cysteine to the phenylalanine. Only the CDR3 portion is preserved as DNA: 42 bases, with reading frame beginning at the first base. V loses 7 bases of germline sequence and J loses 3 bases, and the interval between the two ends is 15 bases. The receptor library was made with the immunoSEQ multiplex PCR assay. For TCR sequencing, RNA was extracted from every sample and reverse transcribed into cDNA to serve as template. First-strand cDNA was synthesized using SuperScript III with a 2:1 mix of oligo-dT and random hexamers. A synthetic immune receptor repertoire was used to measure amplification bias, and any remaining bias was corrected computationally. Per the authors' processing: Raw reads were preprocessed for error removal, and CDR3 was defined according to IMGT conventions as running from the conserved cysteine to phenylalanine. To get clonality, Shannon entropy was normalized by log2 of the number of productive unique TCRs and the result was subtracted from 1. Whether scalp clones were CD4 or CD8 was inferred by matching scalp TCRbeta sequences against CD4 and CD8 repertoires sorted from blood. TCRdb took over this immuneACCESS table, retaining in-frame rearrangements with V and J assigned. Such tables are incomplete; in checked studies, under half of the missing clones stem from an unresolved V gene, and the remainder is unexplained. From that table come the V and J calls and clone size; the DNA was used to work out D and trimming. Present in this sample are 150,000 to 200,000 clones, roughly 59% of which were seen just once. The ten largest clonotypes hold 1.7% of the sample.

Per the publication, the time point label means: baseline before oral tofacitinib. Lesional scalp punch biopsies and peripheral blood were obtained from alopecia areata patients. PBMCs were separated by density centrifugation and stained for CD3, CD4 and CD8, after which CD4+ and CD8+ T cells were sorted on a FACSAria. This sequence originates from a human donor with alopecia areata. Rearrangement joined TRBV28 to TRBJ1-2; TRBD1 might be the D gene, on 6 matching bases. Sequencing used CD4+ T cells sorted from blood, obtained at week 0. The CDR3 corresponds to CASIRTDRYYGYTF. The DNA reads TGTGCCAGCATTAGGACAGACCGATACTATGGCTACACCTTC.